The rows below give T cell receptor beta chains drawn from one sample of a study of blood T cells in healthy people across ages. MiXCR, applied by TCRdb to the 5' RACE reads, yields one record per CDR3 protein. Among just over 1 million distinct CDR3 sequences, under 45% were seen once, and the ten largest hold approximately 17%. Specimen: blood. The receptor set was obtained from a woman in her sixties in good health. CDR3s include the opening cysteine and the closing phenylalanine or tryptophan. D genes are given only for firm matches. The size of a clone is reported for some rows only, either as once, few or many, or as a class for expanded clones.

size	D	J	V	DNA	CDR3
-	-	TRBJ2-7	TRBV13	TGTGCCAGCGGGATAGCACACGAGCAGTACTTC	CASGIAHEQYF
-	-	TRBJ1-5	TRBV7-3	TGTGCCAGCAGCCTCCACGAGGATCAGCCCCAGCATTTT	CASSLHEDQPQHF
-	-	TRBJ2-1	TRBV21-1	TGTGCCAGCCGTCCCAGCGGAACCTGGGGTGAGCAGTTCTTC	CASRPSGTWGEQFF
few	TRBD1	TRBJ2-5	TRBV5-5	TGTGCCAGCAGCCGACAGGGGATCCGAGAGACCCAGTACTTC	CASSRQGIRETQYF
-	-	TRBJ2-3	TRBV5-5	TGTGCCAGCGGAAGAGAGGACTACCGATCTAGCGCAGATACGCAGTATTTT	CASGREDYRSSADTQYF
-	TRBD1	TRBJ1-5	TRBV3-1	TGTGCCAGCAGCCCAAACCCGACAGGGCGAAGGGGATGTCAGCCCCAGCATTTT	CASSPNPTGRRGCQPQHF
few	-	TRBJ2-1	TRBV5-5	TGTGCCAGCAGCTCCTCACCGCACGGGGAGCAGTTCTTC	CASSSSPHGEQFF
-	-	TRBJ2-7	TRBV7-9	TGTGCCAGCAGCCAAAGCGGTGGTTCCGGGGGCGAGCAGTACTTC	CASSQSGGSGGEQYF
few	TRBD1	TRBJ1-2	TRBV28	TGTGCCAGCAGTTTATATGGTCCCCAGGGGGCAGGCGGCTACACCTTC	CASSLYGPQGAGGYTF
-	-	TRBJ2-1	TRBV11-1	TGTGCCAGCAGCCCGAACAGGGTATCCAATGAGCAGTTCTTC	CASSPNRVSNEQFF
-	TRBD2	TRBJ2-7	TRBV3-1	TGTGCCAGCAGCCCCGGGACTAGCGGGAGGGACCGGTCCTACGAGCAGTACTTC	CASSPGTSGRDRSYEQYF
many	TRBD1	TRBJ2-7	TRBV5-1	TGCGCCAGCAGAGCGGGGACAGGGGGTGCCTACGAGCAGTACTTC	CASRAGTGGAYEQYF
-	TRBD1	TRBJ2-5	TRBV28	TGTGCCAGCAGTTTGGTCCAGGGGGCAGGCGAGACCCAGTACTTC	CASSLVQGAGETQYF
-	-	TRBJ1-4	TRBV29-1	TGCAGCGTTTCCCTGAGTGAAAAACTGTTTTTT	CSVSLSEKLFF
-	TRBD2	TRBJ2-3	TRBV7-2	TGTGCCAGCAGCTTAGATAGCGGGAGAGGTTCAGATACGCAGTATTTT	CASSLDSGRGSDTQYF
-	-	TRBJ2-5	TRBV11-2	TGTGCCAGCAGCTTAGAGCTAGCCCAGCAAGAGACCCAGTACTTC	CASSLELAQQETQYF
few	TRBD1	TRBJ2-1	TRBV7-9	TGTGCCAGCAGCGGATACAGGGGGCTGTCCGATAGAAATGAGCAGTTCTTC	CASSGYRGLSDRNEQFF